These 30 T cell receptor beta chains came from one sample sequenced in a study of blood T cell repertoires in COVID-19. The repertoire was sequenced with immunoSEQ multiplex PCR; TCRdb's copy has only in-frame clones and lacks some. Of about 480,000 clones in the sample, roughly 88% are singletons; the top ten hold 1.5% to 2%. The sample taken for sequencing was PBMCs or T cells enriched from blood (not recorded which). All receptors come from a woman aged 40-49 years who had recovered from COVID-19.

The chain joins TRBV10-1 to TRBJ1-2; no definite D call. CDR1 is WNHNN, CDR2 SYGVQD, per germline (reference sequence). The CDR3 extends over 16 amino acids. Trimming removed 0 bases at V and 3 bases at J, with 14 bases between. The CDR3: CASSESTRLSYYGYTF. CDR3 nucleotide sequence: TGCGCCAGCAGTGAGTCGACAAGGTTGAGCTACTATGGCTACACCTTC.

The V and J genes are TRBV9 and TRBJ2-3; 9 nucleotides match TRBD1. V shed 1 base, J shed 4 bases, and the junction held 10 bases outside the gene matches. Germline V gene data show CDR1 as SGDLS and CDR2 as YYNGEE. This CDR3 has 17 residues. The CDR3 reads CASSVRGQGRNADTQYF. The CDR3 DNA follows: TGTGCCAGCAGCGTAAGGGGACAGGGACGGAACGCAGATACGCAGTATTTT. Variable domain in full (rest from reference TRBV9 and TRBJ2-3): DSGVTQTPKHLITATGQRVTLRCSPRSGDLSVYWYQQSLDQGLQFLIQYYNGEERAKGNILERFSAQQFPDLHSELNLSSLELGDSALYFCASSVRGQGRNADTQYFGPGTRLTVL.

The rearrangement links TRBV7-9 to TRBJ1-2; D gene ambiguous. The CDR3 is made up of 14 amino acids. Trimming cost V 1 base and J 3 bases, with 9 bases left between them. Germline V gives CDR1 SEHNR, CDR2 FQNEAQ (reference sequence). CDR3 nucleotide sequence: TGTGCCAGCAGCTTAGAACCAGGCCACTATGGCTACACCTTC. Amino acids: CASSLEPGHYGYTF.

The genes are TRBV7-2 and TRBJ1-2; TRBD1 matches at 8 bases. V lost 1 base and J lost 9; bases outside the gene matches: 10. The CDR3 sequence is 15 residues long. Germline CDR1 is SGHTA and CDR2 is FQGNSA. The CDR3 DNA reads TGTGCCAGCAGCTTAGGGTCCGGACAGGGAGTACGCTACACCTTC. This codes for CASSLGSGQGVRYTF.

This chain connects TRBV15 to TRBJ1-2, with D perhaps TRBD1 (6 bases). Germline V gene data show CDR1 as LNHNV and CDR2 as YYDKDF (reference sequence). The CDR3 covers 15 residues. The ends were cut back, 1 base at V and 3 bases at J, with 12 bases in the middle. CDR3 protein: CATSRATDSHYGYTF. In nucleotides, the CDR3 is TGTGCCACCAGCAGAGCGACGGACAGTCACTATGGCTACACCTTC.

This chain connects TRBV7-9 to TRBJ2-1, with 8 bases aligning to TRBD2. The CDR3 totals 14 residues. With 3 bases clipped from V and 6 bases from J, the junction kept 4 bases outside the gene matches. Per germline, CDR1 SEHNR and CDR2 FQNEAQ (reference sequence). The CDR3: CASSFLAGSNEQFF. DNA of the CDR3: TGTGCCAGCAGCTTCCTAGCGGGTTCCAATGAGCAGTTCTTC.

V and J are TRBV25-1 and TRBJ2-2; D is uncertain. With 3 bases removed from V and 7 bases from J, the gap between germline ends came to 6 bases. CDR3 length equals 12 residues. Germline CDR1 reads MGHDK; CDR2 reads SYGVNS. Here the CDR3 reads CASSELVGELFF. CDR3 DNA sequence: TGTGCCAGCAGTGAGCTAGTCGGGGAGCTGTTTTTT. The variable domain in full, with the rest retrieved from reference TRBV25-1 and TRBJ2-2, is EADIYQTPRYLVIGTGKKITLECSQTMGHDKMYWYQQDPGMELHLIHYSYGVNSTEKGDLSSESTVSRIRTEHFPLTLESARPSHTSQYLCASSELVGELFFGEGSRLTVL.

The V gene is TRBV5-8, the J gene TRBJ2-1; TRBD2 is a possible D gene (7 bases). The length of the CDR3 is 15 residues. Germline CDR1 and CDR2: SGHTS and YDEGEE. Trimming took off 2 bases at V and 3 bases at J, with 12 bases between the two ends. In DNA, the CDR3 is TGTGCCAGCAGCTTAAGAGGGGGGGTCTACAATGAGCAGTTCTTC. Translated, it gives CASSLRGGVYNEQFF.

This clone appeared once. The rearrangement uses TRBV7-2 and TRBJ2-1; 10 bases align to TRBD2. The V gene's germline CDR1 is SGHTA and CDR2 FQGNSA. The CDR3 runs 17 residues. V lost 5 bases, J lost 3 bases, and 10 bases stayed unmatched. The chain's CDR3 is CASSLGLAVGLYNEQFF. The CDR3 coding sequence is TGTGCCAGCAGCCTAGGACTAGCGGTAGGGCTCTACAATGAGCAGTTCTTC.

The chain recombines TRBV3-1 (or the pseudogene TRBV3-2) with TRBJ2-7, with D perhaps matching TRBD1 (6 bases). V lost 1 base, J lost 5 bases, and 9 bases lay in between. This CDR3 has 13 amino acids. Germline V gives CDR1 LGHDT, CDR2 YNNKEL (reference sequence). CDR3 sequence: CASSQAGVHEQYF. The CDR3 bases are TGTGCCAGCAGCCAAGCAGGGGTCCACGAGCAGTACTTC.

The rearrangement joins TRBV6-5 to TRBJ2-7; possibly TRBD1 for D (6 bases). The V gene lost 6 bases and the J gene lost 2 bases, with 14 bases spanning the gap. CDR3 size: 14 residues. Germline CDR1 reads MNHEY; CDR2 reads SVGAGI. DNA for the CDR3: TGTGCCAGCAGCCAAGGGGCAGGGGCCTACGAGCAGTACTTC. It yields the protein CASSQGAGAYEQYF.

V usage is TRBV29-1 and J usage is TRBJ2-7; 8 positions agree with TRBD1. V trimming: 7 bases; J trimming: 5 bases; junction bases outside the gene matches: 7. This CDR3 is built from 12 residues. From germline, CDR1 is SQVTM and CDR2 ANQGSEA. CDR3: CSAGRQGNEQYF. The CDR3 DNA is TGCAGCGCTGGTAGACAGGGGAACGAGCAGTACTTC.

The rearrangement uses TRBV13 and TRBJ1-5, with D uncertain. This CDR3 spans 12 amino acids. V was pared by 3 bases and J by 7 bases, with 7 bases between. Germline loops: CDR1 PRHDT, CDR2 FYEKMQ (reference sequence). The CDR3 DNA reads TGTGCCAGCAGCTTCGGGTCGCAGCCCCAGCATTTT. Translated, it gives CASSFGSQPQHF. Supplemented by reference TRBV13 and TRBJ1-5, the full variable domain reads AAGVIQSPRHLIKEKRETATLKCYPIPRHDTVYWYQQGPGQDPQFLISFYEKMQSDKGSIPDRFSAQQFSDYHSELNMSSLELGDSALYFCASSFGSQPQHFGDGTRLSIL.

On this clone: One end of the junction is discordant with germline, which a read error may explain. The V gene is TRBV6-1, the J gene TRBJ2-5, with 8 bases matching TRBD1. The CDR3 extends over 10 amino acids. Germline-derived CDR1 and CDR2 are MNHNS and SASEGT. CDR3 sequence reads: CVSSDRGQYF. CDR3 coding DNA: TGTGTCAGCAGTGACAGGGGACAGTACTTC.

V gene TRBV28 combines with J gene TRBJ1-5, with a possible D match to TRBD1 (5 bases). Per germline, CDR1 MDHEN and CDR2 SYDVKM. The CDR3 is 20 residues long. The V end was cut by 3 bases, the J end by 0 bases, with 24 bases between. The CDR3 DNA is TGTGCCAGCAGTTTCCCCGTGGAAGGAGTAGACAGAAATAGCAATCAGCCCCAGCATTTT. Protein: CASSFPVEGVDRNSNQPQHF.

V usage is TRBV27 and J usage is TRBJ2-7; TRBD2 might be the D (6 bases). With 2 bases removed from V and 3 bases from J, the gap between germline ends came to 11 bases. CDR1 MNHEY and CDR2 SMNVEV come from the germline V gene (reference sequence). The CDR3 consists of 14 residues. In nucleotides, the CDR3 is TGTGCCAGCAGTTTAGACGGGAGATACTACGAGCAGTACTTC. Amino acids: CASSLDGRYYEQYF.

This sequence joins TRBV13 and TRBJ1-5, with a weak D call TRBD1 (5 bases). Germline CDR1 reads PRHDT; CDR2 reads FYEKMQ (reference sequence). This CDR3 is 14 amino acids long. V lost 3 bases, J lost 5 bases, and 11 bases lay in between. The CDR3 sequence is CASSFGTGYQPQHF. The CDR3, as DNA: TGTGCCAGCAGCTTCGGAACAGGCTATCAGCCCCAGCATTTT.

V gene TRBV5-4 combines with J gene TRBJ1-6; 7 nucleotides agree with TRBD1. The ends lost 4 bases at V and 7 bases at J; junction bases unmatched: 8. This CDR3 has 15 residues. Per the germline V gene, CDR1 is SGHNT and CDR2 is YYREEE (reference sequence). CDR3 in DNA: TGTGCCAGCAGCCCAGGGACAGCCTTAAATTCACCCCTCCACTTT. Protein sequence: CASSPGTALNSPLHF.

The chain uses TRBV4-3 and TRBJ2-1, with 10 bases lining up with TRBD2. This CDR3 region has 16 residues. The germline CDR1 and CDR2 sequences are LGHNA and YSLEER. The V and J ends lost 0 bases and 11 bases, in that order; junction bases with no gene match: 10. This chain's CDR3 is CASSQDRGTSGDQQFF. The CDR3 DNA reads as TGCGCCAGCAGCCAAGATAGGGGTACTAGCGGGGATCAGCAGTTCTTC.

This chain uses TRBV4-3 with TRBJ1-5; D call uncertain. Germline V lookup: CDR1 LGHNA, CDR2 YSLEER. This CDR3 has 13 residues. Deletions cut 0 bases from V and 5 bases from J, with 5 bases between. CDR3 DNA sequence: TGCGCCAGCAGCCAAGACTTCGATCAGCCCCAGCATTTT. Its protein product is CASSQDFDQPQHF.

The V call is TRBV7-8, the J call TRBJ2-3; D is possibly TRBD1 (5 bases). V lost 1 base, J lost 10 bases, and 12 bases lay in between. The germline V gene has CDR1 SGHVS and CDR2 FQNEAQ. The CDR3 spans 13 residues. The CDR3 DNA reads as TGTGCCAGCAGCTTAGTGGCGGCAGGGTCGCAGTATTTT. This encodes CASSLVAAGSQYF.

The genes are TRBV11-2 and TRBJ1-1, with D uncertain. The germline CDR1 and CDR2 sequences are SGHAT and FQNNGV. The CDR3 consists of 13 residues. Trimming took off 0 bases at V and 4 bases at J, with 6 bases between the two ends. CDR3 in amino acids: CASSLDSGTEAFF. The DNA for the CDR3 is TGTGCCAGCAGCTTAGATTCAGGCACTGAAGCTTTCTTT.

J is TRBJ2-1 and V is TRBV12-3 or TRBV12-4; D gene ambiguous. Trimming took 5 bases from V and 1 from J, leaving 3 bases between them. This CDR3 is built from 12 residues. The CDR3 is CASSTSYNEQFF. The CDR3 DNA is TGTGCCAGCAGTACTTCCTACAATGAGCAGTTCTTC.

In its sample, this clone was seen a few times. The gene calls are TRBV9 and TRBJ1-1; a weak D match, TRBD1 (5 bases). The CDR3 runs to 16 residues. Germline V lookup: CDR1 SGDLS, CDR2 YYNGEE. The V and J ends lost 0 bases and 0 bases respectively, with 12 bases between them. In DNA form, the CDR3 reads TGTGCCAGCAGCGTAGGCCCCGCGGGGGTGAACACTGAAGCTTTCTTT. It translates to CASSVGPAGVNTEAFF.

This clone was seen a single time. This sequence joins TRBV29-1 and TRBJ2-2; perhaps TRBD2 as D (6 bases). Germline V CDR1 and CDR2: SQVTM, ANQGSEA. V was clipped by 7 bases and J by 3 bases, with 18 bases between them. The CDR3 totals 15 residues. The CDR3 here is CSARRGRFDTGELFF. As DNA, the CDR3 is TGCAGCGCTAGGAGGGGCAGGTTTGACACCGGGGAGCTGTTTTTT.

The V gene is TRBV7-6, the J gene TRBJ1-3; 8 bases agree with TRBD1. This CDR3 has 14 residues. From germline, CDR1 is SGHVS and CDR2 FNYEAQ. V lost 5 bases to trimming and J lost 3 bases; unmatched junction nucleotides: 3. The CDR3: CASSLRGLGNTIYF. DNA for the CDR3: TGTGCCAGCAGCCTCAGGGGGCTTGGAAACACCATATATTTT.

Only one count was recorded for this clone. This chain links TRBV3-1 (or the pseudogene TRBV3-2) with TRBJ2-7, with D perhaps TRBD1 (5 bases). Trimming pared 4 bases from V and 2 bases from J, leaving 18 bases between. Germline V CDR1 and CDR2: LGHDT, YNNKEL (reference sequence). The CDR3 sequence is 16 residues long. CDR3 amino acids: CASSPYQGAGTYEQYF. The CDR3 DNA is TGTGCCAGCAGCCCGTATCAGGGCGCTGGGACCTACGAGCAGTACTTC.

The J gene is TRBJ1-3, the V gene TRBV5-5; TRBD1 is a possible D gene (5 bases). CDR1 and CDR2 (germline): SGHKS, YYEKEE (reference sequence). V lost 4 bases to trimming and J lost 3 bases, with 11 bases between them. There are 14 residues in the CDR3. CDR3 nucleotide sequence: TGTGCCAGCAGCCTGGGGAGGGGTGGAAACACCATATATTTT. It codes for CASSLGRGGNTIYF.

V gene TRBV5-4 combines with J gene TRBJ1-1; perhaps TRBD1 as D (6 bases). Trimming shortened V by 4 bases and J by 6 bases, and 19 bases separated the two germline ends. There are 15 residues in the CDR3. Germline V CDR1 and CDR2: SGHNT, YYREEE (reference sequence). The CDR3 sequence is CASSPTGHRVSEAFF. In nucleotides, the CDR3 is TGTGCCAGCAGCCCGACGGGACACCGAGTCTCTGAAGCTTTCTTT.

The rearrangement uses TRBV7-9 and TRBJ2-1; TRBD2 matches 7 bases. CDR3 length: 15 residues. Germline values: CDR1 SEHNR, CDR2 FQNEAQ (reference sequence). Trimming cost V 5 bases and J 7 bases; bases outside gene matches: 11. CDR3 coding DNA: TGTGCCAGCAGCCCAGCGGGACCAAAAGGGAATGAGCAGTTCTTC. Protein: CASSPAGPKGNEQFF.